The TCR beta chain described here comes from a study of T cell responses to AZD1222 COVID-19 vaccine. Whole-study context: It was second doses at about 4 or about 12 weeks that were pooled.

Of note for this clone: Antigen unknown.

This CDR3 comprises 15 residues. CDR1 and CDR2 from the germline V gene are LGHDT and YNNKEL (reference sequence). V was shortened by 2 bases and J by 0 bases, with 10 bases between the two germline ends. Findings and caveats of the study: Spike-specific TCR breadth and depth rose after two AZD1222 doses. Clonal diversity may have been underestimated, and the donors were mostly white British, with more females than males. AZD1222 recipients seropositive at baseline numbered only six or seven.

Assay: immunoSEQ multiplex PCR; the TCRdb copy retains only in-frame clones and omits some. The sample lists just over 80,000 clones; more than 80% were seen once. The source is an adult in good health. Material: peripheral blood, obtained on day 0 of AZD1222 vaccination. The chain uses TRBV3-1 (or the pseudogene TRBV3-2) and TRBJ1-2; D might be TRBD1 (6 bases). CDR3 bases: TGTGCCAGCAGCCAATGGGACAAAACTAACTATGGCTACACCTTC. Its translation is CASSQWDKTNYGYTF.